A selection of T cell receptor beta chains follows, all from one sample in a study of blood T cells in healthy people across ages. MiXCR, applied by TCRdb to the 5' RACE reads, yields one record per CDR3 protein. This sample yields about 930,000 distinct CDR3 sequences, of which 25% to 30% are seen a single time; approximately 10% belongs to the top ten. These data also formed part of another study, on T cells of mothers and their children.

The sample was blood. The receptor source for this set is a woman aged 40 to 50 in good health. CDR3s include the opening cysteine and the closing phenylalanine or tryptophan. D genes are given only for firm matches. Clone size is not always given. Where it is, it says once, few, many or a class for expanded clones.

j_gene	abundance	d_gene	v_gene	CDR3aa	CDR3nt
TRBJ2-7	-	-	TRBV28	CAASVGRSYEQYF	TGTGCCGCTAGCGTCGGACGGTCCTACGAGCAGTACTTC
TRBJ2-1	-	-	TRBV5-1	CASSLAGDNNEQFF	TGCGCCAGCAGCTTGGCTGGGGACAACAATGAGCAGTTCTTC
TRBJ1-2	-	TRBD1	TRBV12-3/TRBV12-4	CASSPRDRGSYGYTF	TGTGCCAGCAGTCCGCGGGACAGGGGATCCTATGGCTACACCTTC
TRBJ2-1	-	-	TRBV5-6	CASSLGPAGFF	TGTGCCAGCAGCTTGGGCCCGGCTGGGTTCTTC
TRBJ2-5	many	-	TRBV20-1	CSATGGYQETQYF	TGCAGTGCCACCGGAGGGTACCAAGAGACCCAGTACTTC
TRBJ2-1	few	TRBD1	TRBV14	CASSLNRDSSYNEQFF	TGTGCCAGCAGCCTTAACCGGGACAGCTCCTACAATGAGCAGTTCTTC
TRBJ2-1	many	TRBD2	TRBV10-3	CAISESSGGAGEQFF	TGTGCCATCAGTGAGTCCAGCGGGGGGGCCGGTGAGCAGTTCTTC
TRBJ2-2	-	TRBD1	TRBV2	CASGDRGTGELFF	TGTGCCAGCGGGGACAGGGGTACCGGTGAGCTGTTTTTT
TRBJ2-1	-	TRBD1	TRBV14	CASRQRTGSNEQFF	TGTGCCAGCAGGCAGCGGACAGGAAGCAATGAGCAGTTCTTC
TRBJ2-1	few	TRBD1	TRBV29-1	CSVILRQGRHNEQFF	TGCAGCGTCATCCTCCGACAGGGGCGGCACAATGAGCAGTTCTTC
TRBJ2-1	few	TRBD2	TRBV6-2/TRBV6-3	CALRKRGGSYNEQFF	TGTGCCCTGAGAAAGCGGGGGGGCTCCTACAATGAGCAGTTCTTC
TRBJ1-6	-	-	TRBV30	CAWSRTRLHF	TGTGCATGGAGTAGGACACGACTCCACTTT
TRBJ1-1	many	TRBD1	TRBV7-2	CASSKMGTVIDTEAFF	TGTGCCAGCAGCAAAATGGGGACAGTCATAGACACTGAAGCTTTCTTT
TRBJ1-3	-	TRBD1	TRBV12-3/TRBV12-4	CASRPTGNGWDTIYF	TGTGCCAGCAGACCGACAGGGAACGGTTGGGACACCATATATTTT
TRBJ1-1	-	-	TRBV7-9	CASSLGVFGVTEAFF	TGTGCCAGCAGCTTAGGTGTCTTCGGGGTAACTGAAGCTTTCTTT
TRBJ1-2	-	-	TRBV14	CASSPSRQGYGHTF	TGTGCCAGCAGCCCCAGCAGGCAGGGGTATGGCCACACCTTC
TRBJ2-7	many	TRBD1	TRBV29-1	CSARQGTYEQYF	TGCAGCGCGCGACAGGGGACCTACGAGCAGTACTTC
TRBJ2-1	-	TRBD2	TRBV11-3	CASSLGTRGWQFF	TGTGCCAGCAGCTTAGGGACTAGGGGTTGGCAGTTCTTC
TRBJ1-2	few	-	TRBV27	CASSFRSGYTF	TGTGCCAGCAGTTTTCGATCTGGCTACACCTTC
TRBJ1-5	few	-	TRBV3-1	CASSQRGVSNQPQHF	TGTGCCAGCAGCCAACGGGGAGTTAGCAATCAGCCCCAGCATTTT
TRBJ2-7	-	-	TRBV5-1	CASRLGLPGSYEQYF	TGCGCCAGCAGGCTGGGGCTCCCAGGTTCCTACGAGCAGTACTTC
TRBJ2-7	many	TRBD1	TRBV5-5	CASSLAGDRGNEQYF	TGTGCCAGCAGCTTGGCCGGAGACAGGGGCAACGAGCAGTACTTC
TRBJ2-7	few	-	TRBV7-9	CASSPSVGKTYEQYF	TGTGCCAGCAGCCCCTCGGTCGGGAAGACCTACGAGCAGTACTTC
TRBJ2-7	few	TRBD2	TRBV9	CASSVYETSGGGFYNEQYF	TGTGCCAGCAGCGTATACGAGACTAGCGGGGGAGGATTCTACAATGAGCAGTACTTC
TRBJ2-2	-	-	TRBV12-3/TRBV12-4	CASSPTGTTTGELFF	TGTGCCAGCAGTCCTACCGGGACAACCACCGGGGAGCTGTTTTTT
TRBJ2-1	-	-	TRBV28	CASSLGLETLMGQFF	TGTGCCAGCAGTTTAGGGTTGGAGACTCTCATGGGGCAGTTCTTC
TRBJ1-2	-	TRBD1	TRBV28	CASSLEGGGNGYTF	TGTGCCAGCAGTTTGGAAGGGGGCGGAAATGGCTACACCTTC